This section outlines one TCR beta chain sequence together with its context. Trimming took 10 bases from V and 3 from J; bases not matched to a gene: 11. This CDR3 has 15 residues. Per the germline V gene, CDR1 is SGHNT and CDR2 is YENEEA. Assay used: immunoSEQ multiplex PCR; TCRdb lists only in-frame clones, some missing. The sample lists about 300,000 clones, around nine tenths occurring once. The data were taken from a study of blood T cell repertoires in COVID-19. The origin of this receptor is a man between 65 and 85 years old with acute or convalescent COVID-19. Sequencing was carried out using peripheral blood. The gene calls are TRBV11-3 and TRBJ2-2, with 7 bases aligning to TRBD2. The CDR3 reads CATGRGEGDTGELFF. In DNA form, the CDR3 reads TGTGCCACCGGTCGGGGGGAAGGGGACACCGGGGAGCTGTTTTTT.